Following are 27 T cell receptor beta chains from one sample sequenced in a study of STAT5B mutations in CD4+ large granular lymphocyte leukemia. Using immunoSEQ multiplex PCR, the repertoire was profiled, and TCRdb retains in-frame clones only, with some absent. The table lists approximately 28,000 clones, less than 90% of them singletons. Sequenced: CD4+ T cells from blood buffy coats. All receptors derive from a human donor in good health.

This chain uses TRBV28 with TRBJ2-7; 11 bases align to TRBD2. V shed 1 base, J shed 2 bases, and the junction held 1 base outside the gene matches. Germline values: CDR1 MDHEN, CDR2 SYDVKM. The CDR3 has 15 residues. Here the CDR3 reads CASSLSTSGAYEQYF. The CDR3 bases are TGTGCCAGCAGTTTATCGACTAGCGGGGCCTACGAGCAGTACTTC.

This sequence joins TRBV9 and TRBJ1-5; D not resolved. Germline V CDR1 and CDR2: SGDLS, YYNGEE. V lost 0 bases and J lost 7, with 14 bases in between. This CDR3 comprises 15 residues. Here the CDR3 DNA reads TGTGCCAGCAGCGTAGCAGATAGGGTTGGCCAGCCCCAGCATTTT. It yields the protein CASSVADRVGQPQHF.

In the case of this clone: Within the sample, other DNA sequences also encode this same CDR3. V is TRBV5-4 and J is TRBJ2-5; 9 bases match TRBD2. V was clipped by 3 bases and J by 5 bases; unmatched bases: 5. This CDR3 comprises 14 residues. Germline CDR1 SGHNT, CDR2 YYREEE (reference sequence). DNA for the CDR3: TGTGCCAGCAGCTGGGGGACTAGCCGGGAGACCCAGTACTTC. Translation gives CASSWGTSRETQYF. Full variable domain (missing parts from reference TRBV5-4 and TRBJ2-5): ETGVTQSPTHLIKTRGQQVTLRCSSQSGHNTVSWYQQALGQGPQFIFQYYREEENGRGNFPPRFSGLQFPNYSSELNVNALELDDSALYLCASSWGTSRETQYFGPGTRLLVL.

The rearrangement joins TRBV6-5 to TRBJ2-7; tentative D call: TRBD1 (7 bases). CDR1 is MNHEY, CDR2 SVGAGI, per germline. Trimming took 6 bases from V and 6 from J, leaving 21 bases between them. The CDR3 length is 15 residues. CDR3 DNA: TGTGCCAGCAGGATCGGAGGGGGCATCGCTTTCGAGCAGTACTTC. Translated: CASRIGGGIAFEQYF.

The genes are TRBV10-1 and TRBJ2-7, with 7 bases aligning to TRBD2. Trimming took 8 bases from V and 4 from J; bases not matched to a gene: 5. The CDR3 sequence is 12 residues long. Germline-derived CDR1 and CDR2 are WNHNN and SYGVQD (reference sequence). CDR3 residues: CASGRDLYEQYF. The DNA for the CDR3 is TGCGCCAGCGGGAGGGATTTATACGAGCAGTACTTC.

The chain joins TRBV7-3 to TRBJ2-2, with D tentatively TRBD2 (6 bases). Germline-derived CDR1 and CDR2 are SGHTA and FQGTGA. The CDR3 consists of 14 residues. V was pared by 4 bases and J by 5 bases, with 11 bases between. CDR3 loop: CASSSGSGTGELFF. CDR3 nucleotides: TGTGCCAGCAGCTCCGGTAGCGGAACCGGGGAGCTGTTTTTT. Supplemented by reference TRBV7-3 and TRBJ2-2, the full variable domain reads GAGVSQTPSNKVTEKGKYVELRCDPISGHTALYWYRQSLGQGPEFLIYFQGTGAADDSGLPNDRFFAVRPEGSVSTLKIQRTERGDSAVYLCASSSGSGTGELFFGEGSRLTVL.

The J gene is TRBJ2-7, the V gene TRBV7-9, with D possibly matching TRBD2 (6 bases). Deletions cut 5 bases from V and 4 bases from J, with 15 bases between. Germline V CDR1 and CDR2: SEHNR, FQNEAQ (reference sequence). The CDR3 length is 14 residues. In DNA, the CDR3 is TGTGCCAGCAGCCGCGGGGACTCTCCATACGAGCAGTACTTC. Its protein product is CASSRGDSPYEQYF.

The chain joins TRBV7-8 to TRBJ1-2; 9 bases align to TRBD1. V shed 3 bases and J 7 bases; nucleotides not matched to a gene: 9. There are 15 residues in the CDR3. Germline loops: CDR1 SGHVS, CDR2 FQNEAQ. The CDR3 region is CASSLTGTGSGGYTF. The DNA for the CDR3 is TGTGCCAGCAGCTTGACCGGGACAGGGAGCGGTGGCTACACCTTC.

The chain recombines TRBV5-6 with TRBJ2-3; D not resolved. Trimming pared 5 bases from V and 1 base from J, leaving 11 bases between. From germline, CDR1 is SGHDT and CDR2 YYEEEE. The CDR3 length is 14 residues. The CDR3 loop is CASRIGSRTDTQYF. CDR3 nucleotide sequence: TGTGCCAGCAGGATCGGTTCACGCACAGATACGCAGTATTTT.

J is TRBJ1-1 and V is TRBV28; D might be TRBD1 (6 bases). Germline-derived CDR1 and CDR2 are MDHEN and SYDVKM. This CDR3 spans 16 amino acids. Deletions cut 6 bases from V and 2 bases from J, with 19 bases between. The CDR3 nucleotides are TGTGCCAGCAGCATAATCAGGGGCGTCAGCAACACTGAAGCTTTCTTT. Its translation: CASSIIRGVSNTEAFF.

The chain employs TRBV6-1 and TRBJ1-2; D remains unclear. CDR3 size: 13 residues. CDR1 is MNHNS, CDR2 SASEGT, per germline. V lost 4 bases, J lost 1 base, and 7 bases lay in between. The CDR3 spells CASSGGLNYGYTF. In DNA, the CDR3 is TGTGCCAGCAGTGGGGGTCTTAACTATGGCTACACCTTC.

The gene calls are TRBV15 and TRBJ2-1; possibly TRBD2 for D (6 bases). Germline V gene lookup returns CDR1 LNHNV and CDR2 YYDKDF (reference sequence). CDR3 length equals 15 residues. The ends were cut back, 1 base at V and 14 bases at J, with 21 bases in the middle. For the CDR3, the DNA is TGTGCCACCAGCAGAGCTCCTCCGGGACTTAAGAGGGAGTTCTTC. It yields the protein CATSRAPPGLKREFF.

The rearrangement links TRBV7-3 to TRBJ2-6; unclear D gene. The germline V gene has CDR1 SGHTA and CDR2 FQGTGA. This CDR3 has 15 amino acids. Trimming stripped 2 bases from V and 0 bases from J, with 5 bases between. CDR3 in DNA: TGTGCCAGCAGCTTAGGGCCCTCTGGGGCCAACGTCCTGACTTTC. Translation gives CASSLGPSGANVLTF.

This chain uses TRBV18 with TRBJ2-3; no clear D. The germline V gene has CDR1 KGHSH and CDR2 LQKENI. The CDR3 loop spans 15 amino acids. V dropped 3 bases and J dropped 2 bases, with 12 bases sitting between them. CDR3 coding DNA: TGTGCCAGCTCACCGGGATCGACTCACACAGATACGCAGTATTTT. Amino acid sequence: CASSPGSTHTDTQYF.

The rearrangement links TRBV5-1 to TRBJ1-3; D uncertain. Germline V gives CDR1 SGHRS, CDR2 YFSETQ. The length of the CDR3 is 13 residues. V was clipped by 4 bases and J by 4 bases, with 9 bases between them. CDR3 protein: CASSPQTGNTIYF. CDR3 nucleotide sequence: TGCGCCAGCAGCCCCCAAACAGGAAACACCATATATTTT.

The rearrangement uses TRBV7-9 and TRBJ2-5; D may be TRBD1 (5 bases). This CDR3 has 12 residues. CDR1 is SEHNR, CDR2 FQNEAQ, per germline (reference sequence). The V end was cut by 5 bases, the J end by 4 bases, with 8 bases between. The CDR3 bases are TGTGCCAGCAGCCCTGGGGCAGAGACCCAGTACTTC. Translating it yields CASSPGAETQYF.

V and J are TRBV7-8 and TRBJ1-5; 7 bases fit TRBD1. Trimming at V came to 4 bases and at J to 1 base, leaving 4 bases not matched to a gene. The CDR3 consists of 15 residues. Germline V gene sequence: CDR1 SGHVS, CDR2 FQNEAQ. CDR3 residues: CASSSLTGSNQPQHF. CDR3 nucleotides: TGTGCCAGCAGCTCCCTGACAGGGAGCAATCAGCCCCAGCATTTT. Full variable domain (remainder filled in from reference TRBV7-8 and TRBJ1-5): GAGVSQSPRYKVAKRGQDVALRCDPISGHVSLFWYQQALGQGPEFLTYFQNEAQLDKSGLPSDRFFAERPEGSVSTLKIQRTQQEDSAVYLCASSSLTGSNQPQHFGDGTRLSIL.

J is TRBJ1-1 and V is TRBV28, with 10 bases fitting TRBD1. This CDR3 comprises 17 residues. Trimming at V came to 2 bases and at J to 3 bases, leaving 9 bases not matched to a gene. CDR1 is MDHEN, CDR2 SYDVKM, per germline. The CDR3 nucleotides read TGTGCCAGCAGTTTACGAGGACAGGGGGGAGGATACACTGAAGCTTTCTTT. Translation gives CASSLRGQGGGYTEAFF.

The DNA of the CDR3 is TGTGCCAGCAGCTTAAATCTGGGCGGGAGGGCGTCAGGGGCCAACGTCCTGACTTTC. It codes for CASSLNLGGRASGANVLTF. This chain uses TRBV7-3 with TRBJ2-6, with 9 positions matching TRBD2. There are 19 residues in the CDR3. Trimming took 1 base from V and 4 from J; bases not matched to a gene: 11. From germline, CDR1 is SGHTA and CDR2 FQGTGA.

The sample holds one count of this clone. The chain employs TRBV9 and TRBJ2-1; TRBD2 might be the D (5 bases). Per the germline V gene, CDR1 is SGDLS and CDR2 is YYNGEE. The CDR3 is made up of 14 amino acids. Between the trimmed V and J ends, which lost 0 bases and 9 bases, there was a span of 13 bases. The chain's CDR3 is CASSVGPRASEQFF. The CDR3 DNA follows: TGTGCCAGCAGCGTAGGACCGAGGGCAAGTGAGCAGTTCTTC.

The genes are TRBV9 and TRBJ2-1; D is perhaps TRBD2 (5 bases). CDR1 SGDLS and CDR2 YYNGEE come from the germline V gene. The CDR3 consists of 12 residues. The germline V and J ends were trimmed by 5 bases and 9 bases, with 12 bases remaining between them. The CDR3 reads CASSRGSGEQFF. The CDR3 DNA reads as TGTGCCAGCAGTCGAGGGTCGGGTGAGCAGTTCTTC.

The chain links TRBV28 to TRBJ1-5, with D possibly TRBD1 on 5 matching bases. Trimming took off 7 bases at V and 1 base at J, with 20 bases between the two ends. The CDR3 spans 17 residues. Looked up from germline, CDR1 is MDHEN and CDR2 is SYDVKM. The CDR3 spells CASTRAGTASSNQPQHF. DNA for the CDR3: TGTGCCAGCACTCGCGCAGGGACTGCTTCAAGCAATCAGCCCCAGCATTTT.

This rearrangement joins TRBV4-2 to TRBJ2-1, with D possibly being TRBD2 (5 bases). CDR3 length equals 14 residues. V dropped 2 bases and J dropped 5 bases, with 10 bases sitting between them. CDR1 is LGHNA and CDR2 is YNFKEQ in the germline V gene. Here the CDR3 reads CASSQPDYNNEQFF. The CDR3 DNA reads TGTGCCAGCAGCCAACCTGACTATAACAATGAGCAGTTCTTC.

The chain employs TRBV29-1 and TRBJ2-1; D is perhaps TRBD1 or TRBD2 (5 bases each). This CDR3 contains 13 residues. Trimming took off 5 bases at V and 6 bases at J, with 14 bases between the two ends. Germline V CDR1 and CDR2: SQVTM, ANQGSEA. CDR3 in DNA: TGCAGCGTTCGGACTGGAAGGGGCAATGAGCAGTTCTTC. Residues: CSVRTGRGNEQFF.

The rearrangement joins TRBV28 to TRBJ1-1; possibly TRBD1 for D (5 bases). The V and J ends lost 5 bases and 0 bases respectively, with 16 bases between them. The germline V gene encodes CDR1 MDHEN and CDR2 SYDVKM. CDR3 size: 16 residues. This CDR3 reads CASSAPGTVMNTEAFF. The CDR3 DNA reads TGTGCCAGCAGTGCTCCCGGGACGGTCATGAACACTGAAGCTTTCTTT.

This clone is a singleton in its sample. V and J are TRBV5-1 and TRBJ2-1; tentative D call: TRBD2 (6 bases). The CDR3 covers 15 residues. Germline V gene sequence: CDR1 SGHRS, CDR2 YFSETQ. Deletions cut 7 bases from V and 8 bases from J, with 22 bases between. DNA of the CDR3: TGCGCCAGCGGTCTTGGCGGGACCCCCAGGGATGAGCAGTTCTTC. Residues: CASGLGGTPRDEQFF. Based on the CDR3 plus reference TRBV5-1 and TRBJ2-1, the full variable domain is KAGVTQTPRYLIKTRGQQVTLSCSPISGHRSVSWYQQTPGQGLQFLFEYFSETQRNKGNFPGRFSGRQFSNSRSEMNVSTLELGDSALYLCASGLGGTPRDEQFFGPGTRLTVL.

This clone was seen a few times. The chain has TRBV4-1 and TRBJ1-2, with 9 bases identical to TRBD1. V was clipped by 4 bases and J by 8 bases; unmatched bases: 8. This CDR3 spans 14 amino acids. The germline CDR1 and CDR2 sequences are MGHRA and YSYEKL. CDR3 sequence reads: CASSPGTGKEGYTF. CDR3 DNA: TGCGCCAGCAGCCCGGGGACAGGGAAGGAGGGCTACACCTTC.